This TCR beta chain was found in a study of cytomegalovirus exposure and HLA in healthy donors. The study, taken as a whole, reports: The study put 150 to 200 TCR beta chains on its list as cytomegalovirus-associated. Differences between HLA loci emerged in a later analysis of TCR association rates, with DRB1 most and HLA-C fewest. Reports indicate that TCR beta sequences accurately predicted the HLA-A and HLA-B alleles of most subjects. Later analysis associated a missense DCLRE1C variant with TCR beta V- and J-gene trimming.

In the PCR, 60 Vbeta and 13 Jbeta primers were used. Sequenced by immunoSEQ multiplex PCR; TCRdb stores in-frame clones only, minus some. The repertoire holds fewer than 130,000 clones, approximately 70% seen once, with 3.8% in the top ten. Comment on this clone: Its antigen is unidentified.

The CDR3 has 14 residues. Trimming shortened V by 0 bases and J by 5 bases, and 7 bases separated the two germline ends. CDR1 MNHNY and CDR2 SVGAGI come from the germline V gene (reference sequence). The receptor's source is a man aged 30 to 39 in good health and CMV-seropositive. Sequencing was done on a sample of PBMCs. The gene calls are TRBV6-6 and TRBJ2-2; D is ambiguous. The CDR3 DNA sequence: TGTGCCAGCAGTTACTCGACACAGACCGGGGAGCTGTTTTTT. Translating gives CASSYSTQTGELFF.